A single sample is the source of the 17 T cell receptor beta chains below, sequenced in a study of blood T cell repertoires in COVID-19. TCRdb's copy holds only in-frame clones and misses some; the assay was immunoSEQ multiplex PCR. The sample lists about 210,000 clones, about 88% occurring once. What was sequenced was peripheral blood. These receptors were collected from a woman in her forties with acute or convalescent COVID-19.

The CDR3 loop reads CASSQGGGHTDTQYF. The CDR3 DNA sequence: TGCGCCAGCAGCCAGGGCGGGGGCCATACAGATACGCAGTATTTT. J is TRBJ2-3 and V is TRBV4-1, with TRBD2 as a possible D gene (7 bases). In germline, CDR1 is MGHRA, CDR2 YSYEKL. V was trimmed by 3 bases and J by 3 bases, leaving 13 bases between them. The CDR3 runs to 15 residues.

The chain joins TRBV6-5 to TRBJ2-7; TRBD1 agrees at 9 bases. The trim removed 5 bases at V and 6 bases at J, leaving 8 bases unmatched. Per the germline V gene, CDR1 is MNHEY and CDR2 is SVGAGI. This CDR3 is built from 14 residues. CDR3 protein: CASSPYGTGREQYV. In DNA, the CDR3 is TGTGCCAGCAGTCCCTATGGGACAGGGCGCGAGCAGTACGTC.

The rearrangement uses TRBV11-2 and TRBJ2-1; TRBD1 might be the D (6 bases). V gave up 0 bases and J gave up 7 bases, with 16 bases separating them. The CDR3 consists of 16 residues. Germline CDR1 and CDR2: SGHAT and FQNNGV. The DNA for the CDR3 is TGTGCCAGCAGCTTAGATCAACGACTCAGGGGAAATGAGCAGTTCTTC. Its protein product is CASSLDQRLRGNEQFF. Supplemented by reference TRBV11-2 and TRBJ2-1, the full variable domain reads EAGVAQSPRYKIIEKRQSVAFWCNPISGHATLYWYQQILGQGPKLLIQFQNNGVVDDSQLPKDRFSAERLKGVDSTLKIQPAKLEDSAVYLCASSLDQRLRGNEQFFGPGTRLTVL.

This sequence joins TRBV12-2 and TRBJ1-5; the D segment call TRBD1 is taken from the table without a DNA check. TRBV12-2 is shown as a pseudogene. The CDR3 length is 18 residues. CDR3 loop: CASRLVKQEGGSNQPQHF. Written as DNA, the CDR3 is TGTGCAAGTCGCTTAGTAAAACAGGAAGGTGGCAGCAATCAGCCCCAGCATTTT.

This chain uses TRBV7-2 with TRBJ1-3; D gene ambiguous. V dropped 5 bases and J dropped 0 bases, with 11 bases sitting between them. CDR3 size: 15 residues. CDR1 is SGHTA, CDR2 FQGNSA, per germline. The CDR3 DNA reads TGTGCCAGCAGCGCCGGGTACGGCTCTGGAAACACCATATATTTT. Translation: CASSAGYGSGNTIYF.

The chain recombines TRBV3-1 (or the pseudogene TRBV3-2) with TRBJ1-3; D may be TRBD1 (5 bases). Germline assignment: CDR1 LGHDT and CDR2 YNNKEL (reference sequence). The V end was cut by 4 bases, the J end by 2 bases, with 12 bases between. The CDR3 is made up of 15 amino acids. The CDR3 reads CASSPQGVTGNTIYF. CDR3 in DNA: TGTGCCAGCAGCCCCCAGGGTGTAACTGGAAACACCATATATTTT.

This clone was recorded only once. V and J are TRBV18 and TRBJ1-5; D remains unclear. The CDR3 is 16 residues long. V lost 1 base to trimming and J lost 5 bases, with 15 bases between them. CDR1 and CDR2 from the germline V gene are KGHSH and LQKENI. CDR3 sequence reads: CASSPRPTPRDQPQHF. In nucleotides, the CDR3 is TGTGCCAGCTCACCACGACCCACCCCGAGGGATCAGCCCCAGCATTTT.

This clone was counted once. V is TRBV29-1 and J is TRBJ1-2, with 9 bases identical to TRBD1. The germline V gene has CDR1 SQVTM and CDR2 ANQGSEA. Trimming took 7 bases from V and 5 from J; bases not matched to a gene: 8. The CDR3 has 13 amino acids. The CDR3 bases are TGCAGCGCCAGGGGACAGGGCAGGTATGGCTACACCTTC. It encodes CSARGQGRYGYTF.

The chain has TRBV25-1 and TRBJ2-3; D ambiguous. V was shortened by 4 bases and J by 2 bases, with 10 bases between the two germline ends. This CDR3 is 14 amino acids long. CDR1 is MGHDK and CDR2 is SYGVNS in the germline V gene. CDR3 in amino acids: CASSVTASTDTQYF. CDR3 sequence (DNA): TGTGCCAGCAGTGTCACAGCTTCCACAGATACGCAGTATTTT.

The chain uses TRBV7-2 and TRBJ2-3; possibly TRBD1 for D (6 bases). Germline V CDR1 and CDR2: SGHTA, FQGNSA. This CDR3 has 14 amino acids. V was clipped by 7 bases and J by 1 base, with 12 bases between them. As DNA, the CDR3 is TGTGCCAGCAACCAGGGGATGGGCACAGATACGCAGTATTTT. It encodes CASNQGMGTDTQYF.

A note on this clone: The germline gene is not matched at one end of the junction; a read error may be the cause. The chain carries TRBV6-6 and TRBJ1-4; a possible D gene is TRBD1 (6 bases). CDR1 is MNHNY, CDR2 SVGAGI, per germline (reference sequence). This CDR3 has 13 residues. The CDR3: CASSYPESGHTCF. The CDR3 DNA follows: TGTGCCAGCAGTTACCCCGAGTCGGGACACACTTGTTTT.

The V gene is TRBV19, the J gene TRBJ1-2, with 9 bases aligning to TRBD1. The germline gives CDR1 LNHDA, CDR2 SQIVND (reference sequence). V shed 6 bases and J 5 bases; nucleotides not matched to a gene: 10. The CDR3 totals 15 residues. The CDR3 DNA follows: TGTGCCAGTAGGACCGGGACAGGGCTTGAGTATGGCTACACCTTC. Translated: CASRTGTGLEYGYTF.

The chain recombines TRBV10-3 with TRBJ2-7, with TRBD1 matching over 9 bases. The CDR3 is made up of 14 amino acids. The junction had 12 bases not matched to a gene; V was cut back by 10 bases and J by 5 bases. The germline V gene encodes CDR1 ENHRY and CDR2 SYGVKD. The CDR3 DNA is TGTGCCACAAACAGGGGGCAGGGTTGGGACGAGCAGTACGTC. Its protein product is CATNRGQGWDEQYV.

J is TRBJ1-2 and V is TRBV6-5; D is ambiguous. The CDR3 extends over 15 amino acids. The germline gives CDR1 MNHEY, CDR2 SVGAGI. Trimming removed 8 bases at V and 6 bases at J, with 22 bases between. The CDR3 coding sequence is TGTGCCAGCCAGAGGGCAGGTCAACCCCCCGATGGCTACACCTTC. Translating it yields CASQRAGQPPDGYTF.

V gene TRBV2 combines with J gene TRBJ1-1; the D gene is possibly TRBD1 (6 bases). CDR3 length equals 14 residues. Germline V gene lookup returns CDR1 SNHLY and CDR2 FYNNEI. Trimming removed 5 bases at V and 0 bases at J, with 10 bases between. The CDR3 loop reads CASSQGRLNTEAFF. CDR3 in DNA: TGTGCCAGCAGTCAGGGGCGGTTGAACACTGAAGCTTTCTTT.

V gene TRBV30 combines with J gene TRBJ1-1; D is undetermined. CDR3 length equals 16 residues. V was cut by 0 bases and J by 2 bases, with 16 bases left in between. Germline CDR1 and CDR2: GTSNPN and SVGIG (reference sequence). CDR3 sequence (DNA): TGTGCCTGGAGTGTACCTTTCCCCGGGATTAACACTGAAGCTTTCTTT. It specifies CAWSVPFPGINTEAFF.

The V gene is TRBV19, the J gene TRBJ1-2; 7 bases line up with TRBD1. V shed 3 bases, J shed 4 bases, and the junction held 5 bases outside the gene matches. Germline-derived CDR1 and CDR2 are LNHDA and SQIVND (reference sequence). The CDR3 loop spans 14 amino acids. In DNA form, the CDR3 reads TGTGCCAGTAGTATCAACAGGGGCCCCTATGGCTACACCTTC. Its protein product is CASSINRGPYGYTF.